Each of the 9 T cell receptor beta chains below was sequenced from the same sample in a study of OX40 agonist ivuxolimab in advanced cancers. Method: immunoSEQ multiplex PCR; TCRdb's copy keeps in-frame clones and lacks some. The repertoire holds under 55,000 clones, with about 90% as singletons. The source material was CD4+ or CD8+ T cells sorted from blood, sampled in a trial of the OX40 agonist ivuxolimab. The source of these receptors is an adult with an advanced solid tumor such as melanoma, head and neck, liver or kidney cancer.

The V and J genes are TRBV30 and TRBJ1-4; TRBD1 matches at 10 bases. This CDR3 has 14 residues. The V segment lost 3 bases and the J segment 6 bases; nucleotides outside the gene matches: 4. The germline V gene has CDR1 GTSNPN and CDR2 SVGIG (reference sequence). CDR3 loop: CAWSAGTGDEKLFF. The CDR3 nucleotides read TGTGCCTGGAGCGCCGGGACAGGGGATGAAAAACTGTTTTTT.

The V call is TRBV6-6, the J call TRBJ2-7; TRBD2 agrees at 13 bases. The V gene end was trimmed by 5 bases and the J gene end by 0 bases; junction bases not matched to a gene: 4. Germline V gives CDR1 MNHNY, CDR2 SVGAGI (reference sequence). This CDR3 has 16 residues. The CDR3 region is CASSQGLAGFSYEQYF. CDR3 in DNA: TGTGCCAGCAGTCAGGGACTAGCGGGGTTCTCCTACGAGCAGTACTTC.

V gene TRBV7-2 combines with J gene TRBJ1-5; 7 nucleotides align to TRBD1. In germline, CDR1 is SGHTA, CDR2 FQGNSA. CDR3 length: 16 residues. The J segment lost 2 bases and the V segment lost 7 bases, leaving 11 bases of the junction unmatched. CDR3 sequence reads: CASKFSGGPGNQPQHF. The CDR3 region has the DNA TGTGCCAGCAAATTTTCAGGGGGTCCGGGCAATCAGCCCCAGCATTTT. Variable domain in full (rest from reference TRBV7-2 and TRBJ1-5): GAGVSQSPSNKVTEKGKDVELRCDPISGHTALYWYRQSLGQGLEFLIYFQGNSAPDKSGLPSDRFSAERTGGSVSTLTIQRTQQEDSAVYLCASKFSGGPGNQPQHFGDGTRLSIL.

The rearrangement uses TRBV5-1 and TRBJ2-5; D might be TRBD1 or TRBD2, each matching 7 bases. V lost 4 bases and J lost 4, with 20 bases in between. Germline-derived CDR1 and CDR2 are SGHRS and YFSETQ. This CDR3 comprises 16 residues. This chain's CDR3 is CASSPPQGEGVETQYF. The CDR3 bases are TGCGCCAGCAGCCCCCCTCAGGGGGAGGGGGTAGAGACCCAGTACTTC.

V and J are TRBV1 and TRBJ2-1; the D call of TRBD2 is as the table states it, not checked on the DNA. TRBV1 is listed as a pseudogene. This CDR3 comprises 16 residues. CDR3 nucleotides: TGCACCAGCAGCCTCAGGACTAGCGGGGGGCGTGGGGAGCAGTTCTTC. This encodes CTSSLRTSGGRGEQFF.

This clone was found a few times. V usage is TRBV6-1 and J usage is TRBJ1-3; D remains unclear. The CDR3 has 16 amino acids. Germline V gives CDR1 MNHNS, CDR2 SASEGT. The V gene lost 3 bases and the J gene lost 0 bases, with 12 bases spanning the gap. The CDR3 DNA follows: TGTGCCAGCAGTGACCATTCTAAAATCTCTGGAAACACCATATATTTT. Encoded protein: CASSDHSKISGNTIYF.

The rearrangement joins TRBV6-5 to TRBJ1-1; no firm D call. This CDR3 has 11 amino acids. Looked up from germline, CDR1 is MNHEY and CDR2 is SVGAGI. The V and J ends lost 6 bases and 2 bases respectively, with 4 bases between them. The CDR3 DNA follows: TGTGCCAGCAGCCATAACACTGAAGCTTTCTTT. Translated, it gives CASSHNTEAFF.

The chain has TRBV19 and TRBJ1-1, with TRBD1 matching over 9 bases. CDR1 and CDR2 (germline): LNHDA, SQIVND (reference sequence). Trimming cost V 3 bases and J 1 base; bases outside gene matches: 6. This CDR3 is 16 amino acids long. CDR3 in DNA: TGTGCCAGTAGTATCCCGGGGACAGGGAGGAACACTGAAGCTTTCTTT. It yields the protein CASSIPGTGRNTEAFF.

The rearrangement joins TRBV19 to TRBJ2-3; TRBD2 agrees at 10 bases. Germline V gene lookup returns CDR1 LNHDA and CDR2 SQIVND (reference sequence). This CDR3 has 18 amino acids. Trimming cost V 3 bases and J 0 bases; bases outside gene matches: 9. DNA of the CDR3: TGTGCCAGTAGTATGGTAGCGGGGGGTACCAGTAGCACAGATACGCAGTATTTT. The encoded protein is CASSMVAGGTSSTDTQYF.